Described below is a single TCR beta chain sequence and its context. Its antigen remains unidentified. This sample was included in a study of cytomegalovirus exposure and HLA in healthy donors. Study observations and caveats: It was in a later analysis that TCR association rates were seen to vary by HLA locus, highest for DRB1 and lowest for HLA-C. CMV serostatus was the sole immune exposure data available.

The PCR employed 60 Vbeta primers together with 13 Jbeta primers. The data were produced by immunoSEQ multiplex PCR, yet TCRdb's version contains in-frame clones alone and is incomplete. The profile covers 100,000 to 150,000 clones, with less than 80% appearing a single time and 1.9% taken by the ten largest. This CDR3 has 16 amino acids. V was clipped by 4 bases and J by 6 bases, with 20 bases between them. The germline CDR1 and CDR2 sequences are SGHVS and FQNEAQ. The sequence derives from a man aged 45 to 65 in good health and CMV-seronegative. The sequencing input was PBMCs. The genes are TRBV7-8 and TRBJ2-3; D possibly corresponds to TRBD2 (5 bases). The CDR3 DNA sequence: TGTGCCAGCAGCTCCTACCGGGATGGAAATTCCGATACGCAGTATTTT. Translation gives CASSSYRDGNSDTQYF.